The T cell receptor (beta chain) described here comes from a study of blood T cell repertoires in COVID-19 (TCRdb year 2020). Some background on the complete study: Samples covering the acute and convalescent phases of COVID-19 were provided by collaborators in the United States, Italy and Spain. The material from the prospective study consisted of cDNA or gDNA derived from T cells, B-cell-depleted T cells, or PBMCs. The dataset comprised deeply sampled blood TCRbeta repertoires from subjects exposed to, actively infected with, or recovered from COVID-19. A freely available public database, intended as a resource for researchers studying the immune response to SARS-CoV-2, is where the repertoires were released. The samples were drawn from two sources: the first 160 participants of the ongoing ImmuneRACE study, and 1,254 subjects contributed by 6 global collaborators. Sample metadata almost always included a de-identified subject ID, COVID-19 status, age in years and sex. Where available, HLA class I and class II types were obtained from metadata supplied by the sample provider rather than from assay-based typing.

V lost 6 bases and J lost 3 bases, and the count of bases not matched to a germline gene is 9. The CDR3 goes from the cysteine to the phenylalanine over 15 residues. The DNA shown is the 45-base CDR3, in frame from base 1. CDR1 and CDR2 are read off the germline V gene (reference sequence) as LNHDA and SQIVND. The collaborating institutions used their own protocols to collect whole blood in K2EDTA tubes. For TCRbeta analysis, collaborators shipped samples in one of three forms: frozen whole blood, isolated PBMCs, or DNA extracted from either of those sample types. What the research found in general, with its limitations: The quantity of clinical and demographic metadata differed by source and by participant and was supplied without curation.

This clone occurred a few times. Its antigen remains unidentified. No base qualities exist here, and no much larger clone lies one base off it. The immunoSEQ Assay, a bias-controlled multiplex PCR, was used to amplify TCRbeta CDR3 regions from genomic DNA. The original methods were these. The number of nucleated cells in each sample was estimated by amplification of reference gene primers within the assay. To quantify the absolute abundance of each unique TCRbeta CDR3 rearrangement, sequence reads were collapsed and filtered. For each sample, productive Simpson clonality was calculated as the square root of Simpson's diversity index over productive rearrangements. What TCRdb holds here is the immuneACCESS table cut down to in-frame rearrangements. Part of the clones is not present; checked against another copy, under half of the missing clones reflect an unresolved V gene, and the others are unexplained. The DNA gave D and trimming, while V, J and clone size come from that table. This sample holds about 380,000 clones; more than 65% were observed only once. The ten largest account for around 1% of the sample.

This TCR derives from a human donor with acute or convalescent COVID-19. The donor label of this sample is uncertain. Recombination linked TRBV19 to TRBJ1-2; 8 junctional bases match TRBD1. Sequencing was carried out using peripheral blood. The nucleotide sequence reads TGTGCCAGTAGAGGTGGACGCAGGGGGCACTATGGCTACACCTTC. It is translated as CASRGGRRGHYGYTF. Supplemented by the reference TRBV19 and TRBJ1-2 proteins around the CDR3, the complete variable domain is DGGITQSPKYLFRKEGQNVTLSCEQNLNHDAMYWYRQDPGQGLRLIYYSQIVNDFQKGDIAEGYSVSREKKESFPLTVTSAQKNPTAFYLCASRGGRRGHYGYTFGSGTRLTVV.